One and the same sample provided the 10 T cell receptor beta chains below, sequenced in a study of T-cell memory formation after mild COVID-19. MiXCR, applied by TCRdb to the 5' RACE reads, yields one record per CDR3 protein. Altogether fewer than 350,000 distinct CDR3 sequences are present, 13% to 15% being singletons, with the ten largest covering roughly a fifth. The sequenced sample was PBMCs or a T cell subset sorted from them (not recorded which). The receptors were sampled from a man younger than 30 who had mild COVID-19 (a few samples of this study predate the infection). Cell type and time point are not known.

This clonotype was picked up a small number of times. The chain links TRBV15 to TRBJ1-2, with 8 positions matching TRBD1. The CDR3 is 15 amino acids. CDR1 LNHNV and CDR2 YYDKDF come from the germline V gene (reference sequence). With V trimmed by 3 bases and J by 3 bases, 6 bases remained unmatched. The CDR3 loop reads CATSRNRGVDYGYTF. The CDR3 nucleotides are TGTGCCACCAGCAGGAACAGGGGGGTGGACTATGGCTACACCTTC.

This clonotype was counted between two and nine times. The chain couples TRBV18 to TRBJ1-5, with D possibly matching TRBD1 (6 bases). V was shortened by 2 bases and J by 1 base, with 9 bases between the two germline ends. CDR3 size: 15 residues. Germline V gene lookup returns CDR1 KGHSH and CDR2 LQKENI. The CDR3 DNA follows: TGTGCCAGCTCACCAGGGGGCCAAAGCAATCAGCCCCAGCATTTT. It encodes CASSPGGQSNQPQHF. The complete variable domain, with remaining parts taken from reference TRBV18 and TRBJ1-5, reads NAGVMQNPRHLVRRRGQEARLRCSPMKGHSHVYWYRQLPEEGLKFMVYLQKENIIDESGMPKERFSAEFPKEGPSILRIQQVVRGDSAAYFCASSPGGQSNQPQHFGDGTRLSIL.

This clonotype has a handful of counts. The chain joins TRBV6-2 or TRBV6-3 to TRBJ2-7; D not certain. The CDR3 has 13 residues. Trimming cost V 2 bases and J 2 bases, with 7 bases left between them. Germline assignment: CDR1 MNHEY and CDR2 SVGEGT. CDR3 residues: CASSYPNTYEQYV. The DNA of the CDR3 is TGTGCCAGCAGTTACCCGAATACCTACGAGCAGTACGTC.

This clonotype was counted a few times. The chain uses TRBV12-3 or TRBV12-4 and TRBJ2-7; no firm D call. Trimming took 5 bases from V and 2 from J, leaving 7 bases between them. The CDR3 is made up of 12 amino acids. The CDR3 region has the DNA TGTGCCAGCAGTGGCAGTCCCTACGAGCAGTACTTC. Translated: CASSGSPYEQYF.

There are a few counts of this clonotype. This chain links TRBV20-1 with TRBJ1-1; no definite D call. The germline CDR1 and CDR2 sequences are DFQATT and SNEGSKA (reference sequence). This CDR3 has 13 amino acids. V lost 6 bases and J 1 base, leaving 12 bases between the germline ends. CDR3 amino acids: CSAPSNENTEAFF. For the CDR3, the DNA is TGCAGTGCCCCCTCGAACGAGAACACTGAAGCTTTCTTT.

This clonotype was counted at least ten times. This sequence joins TRBV12-3 or TRBV12-4 and TRBJ1-4; D remains ambiguous. CDR3 length: 14 residues. V was pared by 8 bases and J by 4 bases, with 14 bases between. The CDR3 loop reads CASRPQLINEKLFF. CDR3 nucleotides: TGTGCCAGCCGCCCACAGCTCATTAATGAAAAACTGTTTTTT.

The rearrangement links TRBV4-1 to TRBJ1-2; TRBD1 might be the D (5 bases). Germline CDR1 is MGHRA and CDR2 is YSYEKL. The CDR3 runs 16 residues. Deletions cut 3 bases from V and 4 bases from J, with 18 bases between. This CDR3 is CASSHPGRDYGYGYTF. CDR3 coding DNA: TGCGCCAGCAGCCACCCCGGCAGGGACTATGGCTATGGCTACACCTTC.

This clonotype has a handful of counts. The chain carries TRBV29-1 and TRBJ1-5; D not resolved. The CDR3 spans 14 residues. CDR1 SQVTM and CDR2 ANQGSEA come from the germline V gene. Trimming took 7 bases from V and 2 from J, leaving 15 bases between them. The CDR3, as DNA: TGCAGCGCGACCCAAGGACGGGGCAATCAGCCCCAGCATTTT. It translates to CSATQGRGNQPQHF.

The genes are TRBV4-2 and TRBJ2-3; 8 bases fit TRBD2. Germline V lookup: CDR1 LGHNA, CDR2 YNFKEQ. J gave up 2 bases and V 5 bases, and 15 bases lay outside the gene matches. The CDR3 spans 18 residues. The CDR3 region is CASSSRPLLAGDTDTQYF. In DNA form, the CDR3 reads TGTGCCAGCAGCTCACGGCCCCTCCTAGCGGGCGACACAGATACGCAGTATTTT.

This chain uses TRBV7-9 with TRBJ2-3, with D possibly TRBD1 on 7 matching bases. Trimming removed 11 bases at V and 2 bases at J, with 11 bases between. Germline CDR1 is SEHNR and CDR2 is FQNEAQ (reference sequence). The CDR3 sequence is 12 residues long. For the CDR3, the DNA is TGTGCCGGACAGGACTACACAGATACGCAGTATTTT. Amino acid sequence: CAGQDYTDTQYF.